The 17 T cell receptor beta chains below all came from one sample that was sequenced in a study of T cell repertoires in cytomegalovirus infection (dated by TCRdb to between 2017 and 2020). Sequencing took place on an Illumina HiSeq 1500. TCRdb passed the public sequencing reads through fastp at Q25 and MiXCR, retaining productive beta sequences. A single entry per CDR3 protein holds the most common genes and DNA from its merged rows. The sample yields 680,000 or so distinct CDR3 sequences; 35% were counted once. About 2.8% of the sample belongs to the ten largest clones. The sample comprised PBMCs. The receptors were gathered from a human donor in good health (CMV status not recorded). Some clones in this sample may be carry-over from other donors' samples.

This clonotype was seen at least ten times. The V call is TRBV12-3 or TRBV12-4, the J call TRBJ2-1; possible D gene TRBD2, 7 bases. The CDR3 is made up of 16 amino acids. V gave up 5 bases and J gave up 5 bases, with 19 bases separating them. The CDR3: CASSLLPGGAHNEQFF. CDR3 DNA: TGTGCCAGCAGTCTTCTCCCGGGGGGCGCCCACAATGAGCAGTTCTTC.

Turning to this clonotype: A much more abundant neighbour one base away suggests this may be a read error. The chain is built from TRBV28 and TRBJ1-2; tentatively, D is TRBD1 (5 bases). From germline, CDR1 is MDHEN and CDR2 SYDVKM. The CDR3 contains 16 residues. DNA of the CDR3: TGTGCCCGCAGTCCCAGCCGGCGGGGACGGGACTATGGCTACACCTTC. It is translated as CARSPSRRGRDYGYTF.

This clonotype came up a few times. The chain recombines TRBV15 with TRBJ2-7, with D hard to call. Trimming stripped 0 bases from V and 3 bases from J, with 6 bases between. The CDR3 totals 13 residues. Germline loops: CDR1 LNHNV, CDR2 YYDKDF (reference sequence). CDR3 bases: TGTGCCACCAGCAGAGATTCTCTCTACGAGCAGTACTTC. Amino acid sequence: CATSRDSLYEQYF.

The genes are TRBV7-2 and TRBJ1-4; TRBD1 might be the D (5 bases). Trimming removed 1 base at V and 10 bases at J, with 16 bases between. The CDR3 length is 15 residues. CDR1 and CDR2 (germline): SGHTA, FQGNSA. Here the CDR3 DNA reads TGTGCCAGCAGCTTAGAATCGGGGGGAATTGGAAAACTGTTTTTT. Amino acid sequence: CASSLESGGIGKLFF.

This clonotype occurred many times. The CDR3 DNA follows: TGTGCCAGCAGCTTAGCTTGGGGTGCTTCACCCCTCCACTTT. The encoded protein is CASSLAWGASPLHF. The chain has TRBV11-2 and TRBJ1-6; D uncertain. This CDR3 is 14 amino acids long. Deletions cut 1 base from V and 9 bases from J, with 10 bases between. CDR1 is SGHAT, CDR2 FQNNGV, per germline.

This clonotype was seen more than once but under ten times. The CDR3 here is CSASRDRGFENEQFF. CDR3 nucleotide sequence: TGCAGTGCTAGTCGGGACAGGGGGTTTGAAAATGAGCAGTTCTTC. V is TRBV20-1 and J is TRBJ2-1; the match to TRBD1 covers 11 bases. The CDR3 consists of 15 residues. The J segment lost 7 bases and the V segment lost 3 bases, leaving 8 bases of the junction unmatched. CDR1 is DFQATT and CDR2 is SNEGSKA in the germline V gene (reference sequence).

The chain combines TRBV19 with TRBJ2-7, with D possibly being TRBD2 (7 bases). Between the trimmed V and J ends, which lost 4 bases and 2 bases, there was a span of 15 bases. The CDR3 covers 15 residues. The V gene's germline CDR1 is LNHDA and CDR2 SQIVND (reference sequence). CDR3 in DNA: TGTGCCAGTAGTAACGGAAGGGGGGGAACCTACGAGCAGTACTTC. Translation: CASSNGRGGTYEQYF.

A few counts support this clonotype. The chain links TRBV4-1 to TRBJ1-5; D is uncertain. Between the trimmed V and J ends, which lost 0 bases and 0 bases, there was a span of 9 bases. This CDR3 has 16 residues. Germline lookup yields CDR1 MGHRA and CDR2 YSYEKL. In DNA, the CDR3 is TGCGCCAGCAGCCAAGATCCCACCTATAGCAATCAGCCCCAGCATTTT. Encoded protein: CASSQDPTYSNQPQHF.

The genes are TRBV6-5 and TRBJ2-5; D gene ambiguous. V was clipped by 2 bases and J by 4 bases, with 8 bases between them. The germline V gene encodes CDR1 MNHEY and CDR2 SVGAGI. The CDR3 spans 13 residues. The DNA of the CDR3 is TGTGCCAGCAGTTACCTAGGTCGAGAGACCCAGTACTTC. Protein product: CASSYLGRETQYF.

This clonotype was recorded a few times. The chain links TRBV5-6 to TRBJ2-7; D unclear. In germline, CDR1 is SGHDT, CDR2 YYEEEE. V was cut by 6 bases and J by 3 bases, with 19 bases left in between. The CDR3 extends over 15 amino acids. The CDR3 DNA sequence: TGTGCCAGCATCCTCCTCGGGCAGAAAAGCTACGAGCAGTACTTC. Amino acids: CASILLGQKSYEQYF.

The sample holds a few counts of this clonotype. This chain connects TRBV20-1 to TRBJ1-5; D remains unclear. CDR1 and CDR2 from the germline V gene are DFQATT and SNEGSKA (reference sequence). The ends were cut back, 0 bases at V and 0 bases at J, with 9 bases in the middle. The CDR3 sequence is 15 residues long. CDR3 sequence reads: CSARDPLTSNQPQHF. CDR3 nucleotides: TGCAGTGCTAGAGATCCCCTTACTAGCAATCAGCCCCAGCATTTT.

This clonotype was counted a few times. This sequence joins TRBV5-1 and TRBJ1-2; D is ambiguous. The germline V gene encodes CDR1 SGHRS and CDR2 YFSETQ. V shed 0 bases and J shed 2 bases, with 11 bases lying between them. There are 15 residues in the CDR3. The CDR3 reads CASSLGEIRNYGYTF. The DNA of the CDR3 is TGCGCCAGCAGCTTGGGGGAGATAAGAAACTATGGCTACACCTTC.

This sequence joins TRBV19 and TRBJ2-7; D not certain. CDR1 is LNHDA, CDR2 SQIVND, per germline (reference sequence). The length of the CDR3 is 13 residues. Trimming pared 4 bases from V and 3 bases from J, leaving 10 bases between. The CDR3 reads CASSNQIRYEQYF. The CDR3 DNA is TGTGCCAGTAGTAACCAGATCCGCTACGAGCAGTACTTC. The variable domain in full, completed from reference TRBV19 and TRBJ2-7, reads DGGITQSPKYLFRKEGQNVTLSCEQNLNHDAMYWYRQDPGQGLRLIYYSQIVNDFQKGDIAEGYSVSREKKESFPLTVTSAQKNPTAFYLCASSNQIRYEQYFGPGTRLTVT.

V and J are TRBV29-1 and TRBJ1-1; possibly TRBD1 for D (5 bases). CDR3 length equals 14 residues. V was clipped by 1 base and J by 5 bases, with 14 bases between them. From germline, CDR1 is SQVTM and CDR2 ANQGSEA. The CDR3 DNA reads TGCAGCGTTGAAGGAGTTGACAGTTGGACTGAAGCTTTCTTT. Translation gives CSVEGVDSWTEAFF.

The chain joins TRBV5-5 to TRBJ2-7; D gene unclear. Germline CDR1 SGHKS, CDR2 YYEKEE (reference sequence). V was trimmed by 2 bases and J by 1 base, leaving 10 bases between them. The CDR3 covers 14 residues. This CDR3 reads CASSLFSESYEQYF. The CDR3 DNA sequence: TGTGCCAGCAGCTTATTCTCGGAATCCTACGAGCAGTACTTC.

The chain uses TRBV12-3 or TRBV12-4 and TRBJ1-5; D gene unclear. The CDR3 is made up of 13 amino acids. Trimming removed 9 bases from V and 2 bases from J, with 11 bases in between. The CDR3, as DNA: TGTGCCAGTTTTTCCGGGGGCAATCAGCCCCAGCATTTT. Its translation is CASFSGGNQPQHF.

The CDR3 protein is CASSLGTSGDQETQYF. The CDR3 DNA follows: TGTGCCAGCAGCTTGGGGACTAGCGGGGATCAAGAGACCCAGTACTTC. This chain uses TRBV5-4 with TRBJ2-5; 12 bases map to TRBD2. Germline CDR1 and CDR2: SGHNT and YYREEE (reference sequence). This CDR3 contains 16 residues. V lost 0 bases to trimming and J lost 2 bases; unmatched junction nucleotides: 2.